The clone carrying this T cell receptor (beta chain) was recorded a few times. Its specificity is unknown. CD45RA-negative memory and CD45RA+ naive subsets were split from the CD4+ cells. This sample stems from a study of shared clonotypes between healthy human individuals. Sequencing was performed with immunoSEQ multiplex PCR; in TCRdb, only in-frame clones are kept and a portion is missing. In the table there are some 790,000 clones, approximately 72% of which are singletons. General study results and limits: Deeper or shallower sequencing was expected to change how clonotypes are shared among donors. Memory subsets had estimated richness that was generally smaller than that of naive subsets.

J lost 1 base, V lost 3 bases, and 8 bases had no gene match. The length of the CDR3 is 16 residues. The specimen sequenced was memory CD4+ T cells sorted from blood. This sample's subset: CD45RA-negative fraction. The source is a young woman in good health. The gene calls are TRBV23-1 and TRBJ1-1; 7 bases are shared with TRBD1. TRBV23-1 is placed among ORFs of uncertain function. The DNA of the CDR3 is TGCGCCAGCAGTCATCATACCGGACAGGCGAACACTGAAGCTTTCTTT. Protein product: CASSHHTGQANTEAFF.